Listed here are 5 T cell receptor beta chains from one sample, sequenced in a study of T cells in Graves' hyperthyroidism and ophthalmopathy (dated by TCRdb to between 2018 and 2020). The library relied on multiplex PCR. The sequencer was an Illumina HiSeq 2000. The TCR beta CDR3 regions were amplified from RNA transcripts. A first-round RT-PCR of the TCR CDR3 used the HTBI primer set with the Qiagen OneStep RT-PCR kit. TCRdb itself trimmed the public reads at Q25 with fastp, ran MiXCR and retained productive beta chains. One record per CDR3 amino acid sequence lists the most common genes and DNA. The sample includes approximately 620,000 distinct CDR3 sequences, with approximately 15% observed a single time. Approximately 5.7% of the sample goes to the ten largest clones. The material sequenced was blood. These receptors all stem from a woman aged 25 to 45 with Graves' hyperthyroidism that later progressed to Graves' ophthalmopathy.

This clonotype has at least ten counts. At one of its ends the junction is not consistent with the germline gene, which may arise from a read error. The chain has TRBV20-1 and TRBJ2-7, with no clear D. This CDR3 spans 14 amino acids. Germline V gene sequence: CDR1 DFQATT, CDR2 SNEGSKA (reference sequence). CDR3 protein: CSAREIQSSYEQYF. In DNA form, the CDR3 reads TGCAGTGCAAGAGAGATTCAGAGCTCCTACGAGCAGTACTTC.

CDR3 residues: CASSLWGSEYNEQFF. CDR3 DNA: TGTGCCAGCAGCTTATGGGGGAGTGAGTACAATGAGCAGTTCTTC. The chain uses TRBV7-2 and TRBJ2-1; the D call may be TRBD1 or TRBD2 (5 bases each). Germline CDR1 reads SGHTA; CDR2 reads FQGNSA. This CDR3 region has 15 residues. With 2 bases removed from V and 4 bases from J, the gap between germline ends came to 12 bases. Complete variable domain (other parts from reference TRBV7-2 and TRBJ2-1): GAGVSQSPSNKVTEKGKDVELRCDPISGHTALYWYRQSLGQGLEFLIYFQGNSAPDKSGLPSDRFSAERTGGSVSTLTIQRTQQEDSAVYLCASSLWGSEYNEQFFGPGTRLTVL.

This clonotype was picked up a small number of times. CDR3 sequence (DNA): TGCAGTGCTACCACACCGACTCTATATGGCTACACCTTC. Its protein is CSATTPTLYGYTF. The gene calls are TRBV20-1 and TRBJ1-2; D remains unclear. The CDR3 length is 13 residues. Trimming stripped 4 bases from V and 5 bases from J, with 14 bases between. Germline lookup yields CDR1 DFQATT and CDR2 SNEGSKA (reference sequence).

This clonotype was seen repeatedly, ten times or more. J is TRBJ1-1 and V is TRBV7-9; no reliable D call. Trimming stripped 4 bases from V and 1 base from J, with 7 bases between. Germline V lookup: CDR1 SEHNR, CDR2 FQNEAQ (reference sequence). The CDR3 totals 13 residues. CDR3 DNA sequence: TGTGCCAGCAGCTCCGTCCCGAACACTGAAGCTTTCTTT. This gives the protein CASSSVPNTEAFF.

This clonotype was observed at least ten times. This chain links TRBV20-1 with TRBJ2-5; 14 nucleotides match TRBD2. The CDR3 is made up of 15 amino acids. V lost 6 bases to trimming and J lost 6 bases; unmatched junction nucleotides: 9. Looked up from germline, CDR1 is DFQATT and CDR2 is SNEGSKA (reference sequence). CDR3 protein: CSAEGLAGEEKTQYF. The CDR3 DNA reads TGCAGTGCAGAGGGACTAGCGGGAGAGGAAAAGACCCAGTACTTC.